This T cell receptor beta chain emerged from a study of T cells in Graves' hyperthyroidism and ophthalmopathy. The wider study: Peripheral blood was acquired at first diagnosis, ahead of any therapy whatsoever. Study observations and caveats: Ophthalmopathy was separated from stable hyperthyroidism by a 13 V-J model.

The blood sample was taken at first hyperthyroidism diagnosis, before any ophthalmopathy symptoms. There are 14 residues in the CDR3. Germline CDR1 SNHLY, CDR2 FYNNEI. Trimming took off 5 bases at V and 4 bases at J, with 15 bases between the two ends. It was RNA transcripts that yielded the amplified TCR beta CDR3 regions. A first-round RT-PCR of the TCR CDR3 used the HTBI primer set. TCRdb analysed the multiplex PCR reads with MiXCR anew, one entry per CDR3 protein. Of 370,000 or so distinct CDR3 sequences in the sample, 15% to 17% were seen once. This clonotype has ten or more counts. Its antigen remains unidentified.

The sequence was collected from a woman aged 18-29 years with Graves' hyperthyroidism that later progressed to Graves' ophthalmopathy. Sequencing was performed on blood. V is TRBV2 and J is TRBJ2-7; D might be TRBD2 (6 bases). For the CDR3, the DNA is TGTGCCAGCAGTTCCGGGACTGGATTTTACGAGCAGTACTTC. This translates into CASSSGTGFYEQYF. The full variable domain, rest sourced from reference TRBV2 and TRBJ2-7, is EPEVTQTPSHQVTQMGQEVILRCVPISNHLYFYWYRQILGQKVEFLVSFYNNEISEKSEIFDDQFSVERPDGSNFTLKIRSTKLEDSAMYFCASSSGTGFYEQYFGPGTRLTVT.